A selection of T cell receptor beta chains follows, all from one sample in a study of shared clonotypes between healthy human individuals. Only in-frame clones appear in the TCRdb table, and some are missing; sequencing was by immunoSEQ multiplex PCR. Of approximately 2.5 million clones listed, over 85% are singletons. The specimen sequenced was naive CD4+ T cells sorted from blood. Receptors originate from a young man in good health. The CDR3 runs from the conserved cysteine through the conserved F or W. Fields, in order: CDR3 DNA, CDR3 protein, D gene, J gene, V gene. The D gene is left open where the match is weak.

TGTGCCAGCAGCTGGGGGCGAGGTAATGAAAAACTGTTTTTT	CASSWGRGNEKLFF	-	TRBJ1-4	TRBV7-6
TGTGCCAGCAGTGATTTTAGCCAGGGTCCCAATCAGCCCCAGCATTTT	CASSDFSQGPNQPQHF	-	TRBJ1-5	TRBV6-1
TGTGCCAGCTCAATGGGATACACTGAAGCTTTCTTT	CASSMGYTEAFF	-	TRBJ1-1	TRBV18
TGTGCCAGCAGTGAGGCCCCCACCCCCTCCTACAATGAGCAGTTCTTC	CASSEAPTPSYNEQFF	-	TRBJ2-1	TRBV6-1
TGTGCCAGCAGGCCCGCAGGGGCTGGAAACACCATATATTTT	CASRPAGAGNTIYF	-	TRBJ1-3	TRBV6-5
TGCGCCAGCAGTGGCCTAGCGGGGGACGAGCAGTACTTC	CASSGLAGDEQYF	TRBD2	TRBJ2-7	TRBV10-1
TGTGCCAGTAGTATTTACCGGGGGGGCCCAGATACGCAGTATTTT	CASSIYRGGPDTQYF	TRBD2	TRBJ2-3	TRBV19
TGTGCCAGTTCTGGTGGCTCAGATACGCAGTATTTT	CASSGGSDTQYF	-	TRBJ2-3	TRBV19
TGTGCCAGCAGTTTATATCTCACCGGGGAGCTGTTTTTT	CASSLYLTGELFF	-	TRBJ2-2	TRBV27
TGTGCCAGCAGCTTATTCGGGGACACTGAAGCTTTCTTT	CASSLFGDTEAFF	-	TRBJ1-1	TRBV7-2
TGTGCCTGGAGTGTACCCCCCGACAGGGTATCCCCAACTAATGAAAAACTGTTTTTT	CAWSVPPDRVSPTNEKLFF	TRBD1	TRBJ1-4	TRBV30
TGTGCCAGCACCCCCCCCGGGACTAGCGGCTCCTACGAGCAGTACTTC	CASTPPGTSGSYEQYF	TRBD2	TRBJ2-7	TRBV11-2
TGTGCCAGCAGCTATGACAGGGGGATCTATGGCTACACCTTC	CASSYDRGIYGYTF	TRBD1	TRBJ1-2	TRBV5-6
TGTGCCATCGGGGCGGACCCTGGGAATGAGCAGTTCTTC	CAIGADPGNEQFF	-	TRBJ2-1	TRBV10-3
TGCGCCAGCAGCTTAGGACTAGCGGGGGGAATTGAGCAGTTCTTC	CASSLGLAGGIEQFF	TRBD2	TRBJ2-1	TRBV5-1
TGTGCCAGCAGGACCACAGGGGAGAATTCACCCCTCCACTTT	CASRTTGENSPLHF	TRBD1	TRBJ1-6	TRBV6-5
TGTGCCAGCAGTTACTCTATGGGACAGCCTGAAGCTTTCTTT	CASSYSMGQPEAFF	TRBD1	TRBJ1-1	TRBV6-5
TGCGCCAGCAGGCAGCAGGGCTCTGGAAACACCATATATTTT	CASRQQGSGNTIYF	-	TRBJ1-3	TRBV5-1
TGTGCCAGCAGCTCAGACAGGGAGTCAAATGGCTACACCTTC	CASSSDRESNGYTF	TRBD1	TRBJ1-2	TRBV7-2
TGTGCCAGCAGCCCAGGCCGTAGCAATCAGCCCCAGCATTTT	CASSPGRSNQPQHF	-	TRBJ1-5	TRBV28
TGTGCCAGCAGCTTGGACAGGGGAGTCCACAATGAGCAGTTCTTC	CASSLDRGVHNEQFF	TRBD1	TRBJ2-1	TRBV5-1
TGTGCCACCAGCAGAGTACCCTACAATGAGCAGTTCTTC	CATSRVPYNEQFF	-	TRBJ2-1	TRBV15
TGTGCCAGCAGCCCCGAGACAGGGGGCAAGCCTTCACCCCTCCACTTT	CASSPETGGKPSPLHF	TRBD1	TRBJ1-6	TRBV9
TGTGCCAGCAGTTACAAAAGGGGCCCGCACTACGAGCAGTACTTC	CASSYKRGPHYEQYF	-	TRBJ2-7	TRBV6-5
TGTGCCAGCAGCCGGACAGTAAATGAAAAACTGTTTTTT	CASSRTVNEKLFF	-	TRBJ1-4	TRBV5-4
TGTGCCAGCAGCTTAGTGGGCCTTGAGGAAAAGCGGGGCTACACCTTC	CASSLVGLEEKRGYTF	-	TRBJ1-2	TRBV7-2